This T cell receptor (beta chain) came from a study of T cells after yellow fever vaccination. Across the whole study: SMART-Seq v4 Ultra Low Input served to prepare low-cell-number fractions.

Whole-study results and caveats: After the booster, over 95% of CD4 and just over 85% of CD8 primary-response clones were re-detected. Researchers report a weaker secondary response that nonetheless peaked faster, day 5 versus 15.

As regards this clonotype: Its antigen is still unknown.

Germline CDR1 reads ENHRY; CDR2 reads SYGVKD. This CDR3 has 16 amino acids. J gave up 3 bases and V 6 bases, and 6 bases lay outside the gene matches. One entry per CDR3 protein results from TCRdb running MiXCR on the 5' RACE reads. Among 500,000 to 650,000 distinct CDR3 sequences listed, roughly 12% were seen once. J is TRBJ2-2 and V is TRBV10-3; 11 bases are a match to TRBD2. The material sequenced was PBMCs, taken on the day of the yellow fever booster vaccination. The sequence came from a man younger than 40 who received the YFV17D yellow fever vaccine. CDR3 region: CAIRRSGRVDTGELFF. The DNA for the CDR3 is TGTGCCATCAGACGTAGCGGGAGGGTCGACACCGGGGAGCTGTTTTTT.